This T cell receptor beta chain was observed in a study of blood T cell repertoires in COVID-19. Study in general: From the United States, Italy and Spain came samples of acute and convalescent COVID-19. T cells, B-cell-depleted T cells, or PBMCs supplied cDNA or gDNA.

V lost 6 bases to trimming and J lost 5 bases, with 4 bases between them. This CDR3 is 10 amino acids long. Germline V lookup: CDR1 DFQATT, CDR2 SNEGSKA (reference sequence). Per the authors' pipeline: Amplification from reference gene primers served as the basis for estimated nucleated cell counts. Measured with immunoSEQ multiplex PCR; TCRdb has only the in-frame clones, and not every one. V and J calls and clone size come straight from that table; D and trimming were deduced from the DNA. In the table there are roughly 230,000 clones, around 85% of which are singletons. This clonotype originated in a woman of 80 years or more with acute or convalescent COVID-19. Sequenced sample: peripheral blood. The chain links TRBV20-1 to TRBJ2-2; D unresolved. This chain's CDR3 is CSAYTGELFF. The CDR3 nucleotides read TGCAGTGCCTATACCGGGGAGCTGTTTTTT.